The present T cell receptor (beta chain) was sequenced within a study of tumor-infiltrating lymphocytes in localized non-small cell lung cancer (dated by TCRdb to 2020 to 2023). A note on the overall study: Several histologies were represented in the cohort, which also included both smokers and never-smokers as well as patients whose samples were collected after neoadjuvant chemotherapy. In total, the ICON cohort consisted of more than 120 surgical patients with localized non-small cell lung cancer who had their tumors resected. A total of around 50 patients were part of the paired comparison of immunoSEQ T-cell fraction between tumor and uninvolved lung. The same patients underwent several integrated assays, with TCR sequencing performed together with flow cytometry, multiplex immunofluorescence, RNA-seq, exome sequencing and proteomics. From each patient came resected tumor tissue plus uninvolved lung tissue from that same patient, and the uninvolved lung tissue was described as non-adjacent to the tumor.

ICON enrollment began in the first half of 2016, and the last patient was enrolled in September 2018. A subcohort of some 75 patients provided fresh tumor and matched uninvolved tissue for in-depth immune analyses, with TCR sequencing among those analyses. No cell sorting was done, and TCR sequencing was instead run on DNA isolated from bulk tissue. The T-cell fraction in tumor and uninvolved lung tissue was obtained from TCR sequencing using the immunoSEQ assay. Regarding the original processing steps: To analyze survival, patients were divided into a high T-cell fraction group (upper tertile) and a low T-cell fraction group (lower two tertiles), and the two groups were compared using a log-rank test. A signed-rank test was used to test differences in T-cell fraction between paired tumor and uninvolved lung samples. The source is immuneACCESS, and TCRdb retained only in-frame sequences with V and J called. Part of the clones is not carried over; for the studies checked, unresolved V genes explain less than half of this, and the remainder is unexplained. That table supplies the V and J calls and clone size; D and trimming were determined from the DNA. In this sample the table shows around 14,000 clones, about four fifths of which occur a single time. The ten largest account for about 2.5% of the sample.

There are a few counts of this clone. It has no known antigen specificity. No base-level quality is on record; no much larger clone is a single base apart. The sample holds other DNA sequences that translate to the same CDR3. Points the paper makes about the study in general: TCRbeta sequencing supported higher T cell infiltration in tumors than in uninvolved lung tissue, consistent with immunofluorescence CD3 counts. Assay coverage varied across patients depending on available tissue quantity, so only a subset of the cohort had TCR sequencing. TCR-derived T-cell fraction did not differ between the flow cytometry-defined immunotypes IM1 (good prognosis) and IM2 (poor prognosis). Different pieces of the same tissue were used for different assays, so technical variation could not be separated from intratumor heterogeneity. Recurrence-free survival showed no association with tumor T-cell fraction measured by TCR sequencing (p = 0.61).

The source is a human donor with non-small cell lung cancer. The specimen was lung tumor tissue.

The nucleotides are TGTGCCTGGAGTGTAGGGCGGTACAATGAGCAGTTCTTC. This is translated as CAWSVGRYNEQFF. Recombination connected TRBV30 to TRBJ2-1, with the D gene not confidently named. The CDR3 contains 13 residues, cysteine and phenylalanine counted. The CDR3 DNA has 39 bases and is translated from base 1. CDR1 and CDR2, looked up from the germline V gene (reference sequence), are GTSNPN and SVGIG. A distance of 7 bases separates the germline ends of V and J, which lose 0 bases and 4 bases respectively.